What follows are 23 T cell receptor beta chains derived from one specimen sequenced in a study of cytomegalovirus exposure and HLA in healthy donors. Use of 60 Vbeta and 13 Jbeta primers characterized the PCR. The method was immunoSEQ multiplex PCR; TCRdb's version includes in-frame clones alone and lacks a portion of them. There are 85,000 to 120,000 clones in the sample; 70% to 85% occur only once, and approximately 0.74% lies in the top ten. The sample was PBMCs. The receptors originated from a boy aged 5-17 years in good health and CMV-seronegative.

The V call is TRBV5-6, the J call TRBJ2-7; D possibly corresponds to TRBD1 (5 bases). This CDR3 contains 14 residues. Germline V gene sequence: CDR1 SGHDT, CDR2 YYEEEE. Between the trimmed V and J ends, which lost 2 bases and 0 bases, there was a span of 9 bases. The CDR3 region has the DNA TGTGCCAGCAGCTTCGACAGAATCTCCTACGAGCAGTACTTC. Amino acid sequence: CASSFDRISYEQYF.

This clone was counted only a few times. This chain joins TRBV5-5 and TRBJ2-7, with D possibly being TRBD2 (5 bases). Trimming removed 5 bases from V and 3 bases from J, with 12 bases in between. The CDR3 has 13 residues. The germline CDR1 and CDR2 sequences are SGHKS and YYEKEE (reference sequence). CDR3 DNA sequence: TGTGCCAGCAGGCGTCCGGGATACTACGAGCAGTACTTC. Its translation is CASRRPGYYEQYF.

The chain has TRBV14 and TRBJ2-7; 10 bases are shared with TRBD2. The CDR3 has 15 amino acids. After removal of 4 bases from V and 0 bases from J, the junction contained 3 bases not matched to a gene. The germline CDR1 and CDR2 sequences are SGHDN and FVKESK. The CDR3 loop is CASSLWTSGSYEQYF. The CDR3 DNA reads as TGTGCCAGCAGCCTATGGACTAGCGGCTCCTACGAGCAGTACTTC.

Only a few counts were recorded for this clone. The chain recombines TRBV13 with TRBJ2-7; 9 bases fit TRBD2. Germline V gene lookup returns CDR1 PRHDT and CDR2 FYEKMQ (reference sequence). The CDR3 is 15 amino acids. V dropped 6 bases and J dropped 4; count of bases not matched to a gene: 10. CDR3 residues: CASRPRTSAQYEQYF. CDR3 coding DNA: TGTGCCAGCAGACCACGGACTAGCGCTCAATACGAGCAGTACTTC.

The chain combines TRBV15 with TRBJ1-2, with D perhaps matching TRBD1 (5 bases). CDR1 is LNHNV, CDR2 YYDKDF, per germline (reference sequence). The CDR3 length is 17 residues. Trimming removed 0 bases from V and 4 bases from J, with 18 bases in between. For the CDR3, the DNA is TGTGCCACCAGCAGAGATAGGGGAACCACAGGCCTCTATGGCTACACCTTC. Translated, it gives CATSRDRGTTGLYGYTF.

This clone was counted a few times. The chain is built from TRBV5-6 and TRBJ2-7; D remains ambiguous. This CDR3 is 12 amino acids long. The germline CDR1 and CDR2 sequences are SGHDT and YYEEEE. Trimming shortened V by 0 bases and J by 5 bases, and 6 bases separated the two germline ends. CDR3 amino acids: CASSLGQNEQYF. CDR3 bases: TGTGCCAGCAGCTTGGGGCAGAACGAGCAGTACTTC.

CDR3 DNA sequence: TGTGCCAGTAGTCCACTCCTCGGGTTTGAGACCCAGTACTTC. It encodes CASSPLLGFETQYF. The chain recombines TRBV19 with TRBJ2-5; D is unresolved. The germline V and J ends were trimmed by 5 bases and 5 bases, with 15 bases remaining between them. This CDR3 contains 14 residues. In germline, CDR1 is LNHDA, CDR2 SQIVND (reference sequence). The full variable domain, its missing parts supplied by reference TRBV19 and TRBJ2-5, is DGGITQSPKYLFRKEGQNVTLSCEQNLNHDAMYWYRQDPGQGLRLIYYSQIVNDFQKGDIAEGYSVSREKKESFPLTVTSAQKNPTAFYLCASSPLLGFETQYFGPGTRLLVL.

This chain joins TRBV7-8 and TRBJ2-1, with 10 bases aligning to TRBD2. The germline V gene has CDR1 SGHVS and CDR2 FQNEAQ. This CDR3 is built from 16 residues. V shed 5 bases and J 6 bases; nucleotides not matched to a gene: 10. DNA for the CDR3: TGTGCCAGCAGCCCCCGAACTAGCGGGGTTTCCAATGAGCAGTTCTTC. Encoded protein: CASSPRTSGVSNEQFF.

V gene TRBV6-4 combines with J gene TRBJ2-1; 12 bases align to TRBD2. Germline V gives CDR1 MRHNA, CDR2 SNTAGT. The CDR3 spans 15 residues. Germline trimming cut 4 bases from V and 7 bases from J; bases unmatched to any gene: 5. CDR3 DNA sequence: TGTGCCAGCAGTGCGACTAGCGGGAGTATAAATGAGCAGTTCTTC. The encoded protein is CASSATSGSINEQFF.

The chain recombines TRBV7-2 with TRBJ2-7; 9 positions match TRBD2. Germline V lookup: CDR1 SGHTA, CDR2 FQGNSA. Trimming removed 5 bases from V and 13 bases from J; junction bases left unmatched: 9. This CDR3 contains 12 residues. CDR3 protein: CASSTSGLADYF. CDR3 bases: TGTGCCAGCAGCACTAGCGGGCTAGCGGATTACTTC. The whole variable domain, remainder taken from reference TRBV7-2 and TRBJ2-7, is GAGVSQSPSNKVTEKGKDVELRCDPISGHTALYWYRQSLGQGLEFLIYFQGNSAPDKSGLPSDRFSAERTGGSVSTLTIQRTQQEDSAVYLCASSTSGLADYFGPGTRLTVT.

The J gene is TRBJ1-1, the V gene TRBV5-8, with 7 bases aligning to TRBD1. The ends lost 5 bases at V and 3 bases at J; junction bases unmatched: 4. The CDR3 totals 13 residues. Looked up from germline, CDR1 is SGHTS and CDR2 is YDEGEE. CDR3 region: CASRNRGYTEAFF. CDR3 coding DNA: TGTGCCAGCAGAAACAGGGGATACACTGAAGCTTTCTTT.

This clone was seen once. The chain combines TRBV28 with TRBJ1-1; 8 bases agree with TRBD1. CDR3 length equals 14 residues. V lost 3 bases and J lost 1; bases outside the gene matches: 1. Germline CDR1 MDHEN, CDR2 SYDVKM. CDR3 bases: TGTGCCAGCAGTTTGACAGGGGCGAACACTGAAGCTTTCTTT. This gives the protein CASSLTGANTEAFF. Using reference TRBV28 and TRBJ1-1 for the parts outside the CDR3, the full variable domain is DVKVTQSSRYLVKRTGEKVFLECVQDMDHENMFWYRQDPGLGLRLIYFSYDVKMKEKGDIPEGYSVSREKKERFSLILESASTNQTSMYLCASSLTGANTEAFFGQGTRLTVV.

This clone has more than one count but fewer than ten. The gene calls are TRBV4-3 and TRBJ2-5, with a weak D call TRBD2 (6 bases). Trimming pared 1 base from V and 9 bases from J, leaving 24 bases between. Germline values: CDR1 LGHNA, CDR2 YSLEER. This CDR3 has 17 amino acids. Here the CDR3 reads CASSQGVGGRTDGAQYF. For the CDR3, the DNA is TGCGCCAGCAGCCAAGGGGTTGGAGGGCGGACCGACGGGGCCCAGTACTTC.

This clone was detected only a few times. This chain's CDR3 is CASSPGRGHGTEAFF. CDR3 sequence (DNA): TGTGCCAGCAGCCCTGGCAGGGGCCATGGCACTGAAGCTTTCTTT. The J gene is TRBJ1-1, the V gene TRBV2; D might be TRBD1 (6 bases). Germline CDR1 is SNHLY and CDR2 is FYNNEI. The CDR3 extends over 15 amino acids. Trimming left V 6 bases short and J 4 bases short, with 18 bases between.

This chain connects TRBV19 to TRBJ1-6; D unresolved. CDR3 size: 15 residues. CDR1 is LNHDA, CDR2 SQIVND, per germline (reference sequence). The V gene lost 4 bases and the J gene lost 6 bases, with 13 bases spanning the gap. CDR3 protein: CASSREGVGNSPLHF. CDR3 bases: TGTGCCAGTAGTAGGGAGGGTGTCGGTAATTCACCCCTCCACTTT.

The J gene is TRBJ1-3, the V gene TRBV9, with a tentative D call TRBD1 (6 bases). CDR1 and CDR2 from the germline V gene are SGDLS and YYNGEE. This CDR3 contains 16 residues. Trimming removed 3 bases at V and 5 bases at J, with 18 bases between. CDR3 amino acids: CASSGGEDRRRNTIYF. The CDR3 nucleotides read TGTGCCAGCAGCGGAGGGGAAGACAGGAGGCGAAACACCATATATTTT.

The J gene is TRBJ2-6, the V gene TRBV6-1; 9 bases match TRBD1. After removal of 7 bases from V and 2 bases from J, the junction contained 12 bases not matched to a gene. This CDR3 contains 18 residues. The germline CDR1 and CDR2 sequences are MNHNS and SASEGT. The CDR3: CASTDDVTGGAGANVLTF. The CDR3 DNA follows: TGTGCCAGCACTGACGACGTCACAGGGGGCGCTGGGGCCAACGTCCTGACTTTC.

J is TRBJ1-2 and V is TRBV5-1; D is unresolved. With 4 bases removed from V and 8 bases from J, the gap between germline ends came to 18 bases. There are 14 residues in the CDR3. Germline CDR1 and CDR2: SGHRS and YFSETQ. Here the CDR3 reads CASSPEAGRSGYTF. The DNA for the CDR3 is TGCGCCAGCAGCCCCGAAGCGGGGAGGAGCGGCTACACCTTC.

The J gene is TRBJ2-5, the V gene TRBV27; D perhaps matches TRBD1 (7 bases). The end of the DNA fits TRBJ2-7 better, so the J call may be wrong. The CDR3 has 16 amino acids. Germline V CDR1 and CDR2: MNHEY, SMNVEV (reference sequence). The CDR3 spells CASSPSTGTFSYEQYF. The CDR3 coding sequence is TGTGCCAGCAGTCCCTCGACAGGGACTTTCTCCTACGAGCAGTACTTC.

In this sample, this clone turned up a few times. The rearrangement links TRBV5-1 to TRBJ2-3, with 10 bases that match TRBD2. The CDR3 is 15 residues long. Germline assignment: CDR1 SGHRS and CDR2 YFSETQ. With 2 bases clipped from V and 4 bases from J, the junction kept 4 bases outside the gene matches. The CDR3 nucleotides are TGCGCCAGCAGCTTCCTAGCGGGAGAGGCAGATACGCAGTATTTT. Its protein is CASSFLAGEADTQYF.

The rearrangement joins TRBV6-1 to TRBJ2-3; D may be TRBD1 (6 bases). CDR3 length: 14 residues. The V and J ends lost 5 bases and 2 bases respectively, with 11 bases between them. Germline V lookup: CDR1 MNHNS, CDR2 SASEGT. The CDR3 bases are TGTGCCAGCAGTATCCGGGACAACACAGATACGCAGTATTTT. It translates to CASSIRDNTDTQYF.

The chain is built from TRBV4-3 and TRBJ2-3; tentative D call: TRBD2 (5 bases). This CDR3 is 16 amino acids long. The germline V gene encodes CDR1 LGHNA and CDR2 YSLEER. V lost 0 bases, J lost 0 bases, and 10 bases lay in between. CDR3 in DNA: TGCGCCAGCAGCCAAGAATCCGGGGAGAGCACAGATACGCAGTATTTT. This translates into CASSQESGESTDTQYF.

The gene calls are TRBV6-1 and TRBJ1-5, with D uncertain. V lost 8 bases to trimming and J lost 5 bases, with 7 bases between them. CDR1 is MNHNS and CDR2 is SASEGT in the germline V gene. The CDR3 runs to 11 residues. The CDR3 DNA sequence: TGTGCCAGCCAGTTGGATCAGCCCCAGCATTTT. It is translated as CASQLDQPQHF.